What follows are 18 T cell receptor beta chains derived from one specimen sequenced in a study of cytomegalovirus exposure and HLA in healthy donors. Primers included in the PCR were 60 Vbeta and 13 Jbeta primers. TCRdb keeps only in-frame clones here, not all; method: immunoSEQ multiplex PCR. The sample carries 90,000 to 150,000 clones, 65% to 85% recorded once. The sample was PBMCs. The receptors stem from a middle-aged man in good health and CMV-seropositive.

J is TRBJ2-1 and V is TRBV15, with 13 bases that match TRBD2. Germline CDR1 reads LNHNV; CDR2 reads YYDKDF (reference sequence). Trimming cost V 5 bases and J 9 bases; bases outside gene matches: 10. This CDR3 contains 16 residues. This CDR3 is CATSHSRTSGGFEQFF. The CDR3 bases are TGTGCCACCAGCCACAGCCGGACTAGCGGGGGTTTTGAGCAGTTCTTC.

This clone was observed once. The chain is built from TRBV2 and TRBJ2-6; D gene unclear. The germline CDR1 and CDR2 sequences are SNHLY and FYNNEI. The V gene lost 3 bases and the J gene lost 4 bases, with 7 bases spanning the gap. The CDR3 extends over 14 amino acids. This chain's CDR3 is CASSDLSGANVLTF. DNA of the CDR3: TGTGCCAGCAGTGATCTATCCGGGGCCAACGTCCTGACTTTC.

V gene TRBV11-2 combines with J gene TRBJ2-1; 9 positions match TRBD2. The CDR3 runs 16 residues. CDR1 is SGHAT and CDR2 is FQNNGV in the germline V gene. The trim removed 2 bases at V and 2 bases at J, leaving 4 bases unmatched. The CDR3 region has the DNA TGTGCCAGCAGCTTAAGACTAGCGGTCCCCTACAATGAGCAGTTCTTC. Amino acid sequence: CASSLRLAVPYNEQFF.

This clone was observed a handful of times. This sequence joins TRBV7-2 and TRBJ1-1; 9 bases agree with TRBD1. Germline lookup yields CDR1 SGHTA and CDR2 FQGNSA. V shed 4 bases and J 6 bases; nucleotides not matched to a gene: 6. The CDR3 covers 14 residues. The CDR3 DNA reads as TGTGCCAGCAGCTCGGGACAGGGAGGGTCTGAAGCTTTCTTT. Residues: CASSSGQGGSEAFF.

This clone occurred once. Within the sample, other DNA sequences also encode this same CDR3. V and J are TRBV4-1 and TRBJ1-1; D remains ambiguous. The CDR3 runs 15 residues. Deletions cut 5 bases from V and 1 base from J, with 14 bases between. Germline assignment: CDR1 MGHRA and CDR2 YSYEKL. In nucleotides, the CDR3 is TGCGCCAGCAGCAGGCCCCGGGTCTCGAACACTGAAGCTTTCTTT. It translates to CASSRPRVSNTEAFF.

This chain links TRBV5-4 with TRBJ2-2, with 7 bases identical to TRBD2. V lost 0 bases, J lost 7 bases, and 15 bases stayed unmatched. The CDR3 is 18 amino acids. The germline CDR1 and CDR2 sequences are SGHNT and YYREEE (reference sequence). The CDR3 here is CASSLGGLRPGGNGELFF. In DNA, the CDR3 is TGTGCCAGCAGCTTGGGGGGCCTACGCCCCGGGGGGAACGGGGAGCTGTTTTTT.

This clone has only a few counts. The J gene is TRBJ1-5, the V gene TRBV19, with 9 bases aligning to TRBD1. V was clipped by 2 bases and J by 0 bases; unmatched bases: 2. CDR3 length: 16 residues. The germline gives CDR1 LNHDA, CDR2 SQIVND (reference sequence). CDR3 sequence: CASSILGQGSNQPQHF. CDR3 nucleotides: TGTGCCAGTAGTATATTGGGACAGGGTAGCAATCAGCCCCAGCATTTT.

The V call is TRBV18, the J call TRBJ1-4; D is uncertain. Germline-derived CDR1 and CDR2 are KGHSH and LQKENI. The CDR3 loop spans 15 amino acids. The V and J ends lost 6 bases and 0 bases respectively, with 11 bases between them. DNA for the CDR3: TGTGCCAGCTCGACTCAGTGGGCAACTAATGAAAAACTGTTTTTT. Amino acids: CASSTQWATNEKLFF.

The chain carries TRBV11-2 and TRBJ2-1; the match to TRBD2 covers 9 bases. This CDR3 is 15 amino acids long. Germline V gene lookup returns CDR1 SGHAT and CDR2 FQNNGV. V shed 5 bases, J shed 8 bases, and the junction held 10 bases outside the gene matches. CDR3 protein: CASSPEAGGLDEQFF. In nucleotides, the CDR3 is TGTGCCAGCAGCCCAGAGGCGGGGGGGCTCGATGAGCAGTTCTTC.

V is TRBV10-1 and J is TRBJ2-7, with 10 nucleotides matching TRBD2. CDR1 is WNHNN, CDR2 SYGVQD, per germline (reference sequence). The J segment lost 4 bases and the V segment lost 6 bases, leaving 12 bases of the junction unmatched. CDR3 size: 16 residues. CDR3 sequence (DNA): TGCGCCAGCAGCCCCCGAAGGTCTAGCGGGAGTTACGAGCAGTACTTC. Encoded protein: CASSPRRSSGSYEQYF.

The chain combines TRBV5-1 with TRBJ2-5, with 11 bases matching TRBD2. V lost 3 bases and J lost 3; bases outside the gene matches: 4. Germline V gives CDR1 SGHRS, CDR2 YFSETQ. This CDR3 has 15 amino acids. The CDR3, as DNA: TGCGCCAGCAGCTCCGGGACTAGCGGAGAAGAGACCCAGTACTTC. Protein: CASSSGTSGEETQYF.

The CDR3 protein is CASSPGQFSGNTIYF. The CDR3 bases are TGTGCCAGCAGCCCGGGACAGTTCTCTGGAAACACCATATATTTT. V gene TRBV5-8 combines with J gene TRBJ1-3, with 7 positions matching TRBD1. CDR1 and CDR2 (germline): SGHTS, YDEGEE. V shed 4 bases and J 0 bases; nucleotides not matched to a gene: 4. This CDR3 spans 15 amino acids.

V and J are TRBV19 and TRBJ1-2; 7 nucleotides align to TRBD1. V gave up 6 bases and J gave up 8 bases; unmatched junction bases: 6. This CDR3 comprises 12 residues. Germline V gives CDR1 LNHDA, CDR2 SQIVND (reference sequence). CDR3 sequence reads: CASSPGGRGYTF. The CDR3, as DNA: TGTGCCAGTAGCCCAGGGGGGAGAGGCTACACCTTC.

The chain recombines TRBV5-6 with TRBJ1-4; D is uncertain. The CDR3 length is 12 residues. V lost 2 bases, J lost 10 bases, and 9 bases lay in between. Germline lookup yields CDR1 SGHDT and CDR2 YYEEEE. The CDR3: CASSFEGRKLFF. Here the CDR3 DNA reads TGTGCCAGCAGCTTCGAGGGCAGAAAACTGTTTTTT.

V usage is TRBV5-1 and J usage is TRBJ2-1; 11 nucleotides line up with TRBD2. The V gene end was trimmed by 4 bases and the J gene end by 7 bases; junction bases not matched to a gene: 4. The CDR3 loop spans 14 amino acids. CDR1 is SGHRS and CDR2 is YFSETQ in the germline V gene. The chain's CDR3 is CASSLAGGNNEQFF. Written as DNA, the CDR3 is TGCGCCAGCAGCCTAGCGGGAGGTAATAATGAGCAGTTCTTC.

The V gene is TRBV5-4, the J gene TRBJ2-7, with 8 bases identical to TRBD1. The ends lost 3 bases at V and 4 bases at J; junction bases unmatched: 9. Germline V CDR1 and CDR2: SGHNT, YYREEE (reference sequence). CDR3 length: 15 residues. The DNA of the CDR3 is TGTGCCAGCAGCTCCTACGGGACAGGACAATACGAGCAGTACTTC. This codes for CASSSYGTGQYEQYF.

The chain couples TRBV28 to TRBJ2-1; 7 bases are a match to TRBD2. The junction had 10 bases not matched to a gene; V was cut back by 7 bases and J by 1 base. Germline V lookup: CDR1 MDHEN, CDR2 SYDVKM. The CDR3 is made up of 16 amino acids. CDR3 nucleotides: TGTGCCAGCAACACCCCCTCAGCGGGGTCCTACAATGAGCAGTTCTTC. Translating gives CASNTPSAGSYNEQFF.

The chain is built from TRBV7-9 and TRBJ2-3, with a possible D match to TRBD2 (5 bases). There are 16 residues in the CDR3. The V gene lost 1 base and the J gene lost 0 bases, with 11 bases spanning the gap. Germline assignment: CDR1 SEHNR and CDR2 FQNEAQ (reference sequence). CDR3 in amino acids: CASSLVPAVSTDTQYF. CDR3 sequence (DNA): TGTGCCAGCAGCTTAGTTCCAGCGGTAAGCACAGATACGCAGTATTTT.